This entry lists 6 T cell receptor beta chains sequenced from one sample in a study of blood T cell repertoires in COVID-19. The protocol was immunoSEQ multiplex PCR, while the TCRdb copy is restricted to in-frame clones and leaves out a portion. The repertoire holds about 330,000 clones, with about 89% as singletons. Material for sequencing was PBMCs or T cells enriched from blood (not recorded which). Source of these receptors: a woman in her 30s who had recovered from COVID-19.

This clone was seen more than once but under ten times. CDR3 sequence: CASSADTSDNSPLHF. CDR3 sequence (DNA): TGCGCCAGCAGCGCGGACACCTCGGATAATTCACCCCTCCACTTT. The rearrangement uses TRBV5-1 and TRBJ1-6; perhaps TRBD1 as D (5 bases). V lost 4 bases, J lost 5 bases, and 13 bases lay in between. CDR1 is SGHRS, CDR2 YFSETQ, per germline. The CDR3 covers 15 residues.

CDR3 protein: CASGLGDTYNEQFF. As DNA, the CDR3 is TGTGCTAGTGGTTTGGGGGACACTTACAATGAGCAGTTCTTC. The chain links TRBV12-5 to TRBJ2-1; perhaps TRBD1 as D (6 bases). Per germline, CDR1 LGHNT and CDR2 FRNRAP. CDR3 length: 14 amino acids. Trimming stripped 1 base from V and 4 bases from J, with 8 bases between.

The table lists this clone with a few counts. This sequence joins TRBV24-1 and TRBJ1-5; tentative D call: TRBD1 (6 bases). The CDR3 is 14 residues long. Per the germline V gene, CDR1 is KGHDR and CDR2 is SFDVKD. Trimming removed 9 bases at V and 2 bases at J, with 13 bases between. CDR3 coding DNA: TGTGCCACCGGAGCAGGGGCAGGCAATCAGCCCCAGCATTTT. This translates into CATGAGAGNQPQHF.

This clone was counted between two and nine times. This chain links TRBV5-5 with TRBJ2-1, with 14 bases fitting TRBD2. The germline CDR1 and CDR2 sequences are SGHKS and YYEKEE (reference sequence). The V gene end was trimmed by 5 bases and the J gene end by 6 bases; junction bases not matched to a gene: 7. The CDR3 is 16 residues long. CDR3 coding DNA: TGTGCCAGCAGACCGGGACTAGCGGGGGTCGGCAATGAGCAGTTCTTC. Translated, it gives CASRPGLAGVGNEQFF.

The chain has TRBV7-2 and TRBJ2-7; a possible D gene is TRBD2 (5 bases). The CDR3 runs 15 residues. V was cut by 1 base and J by 0 bases, with 10 bases left in between. Looked up from germline, CDR1 is SGHTA and CDR2 is FQGNSA. The CDR3: CASSLGPGSSYEQYF. The CDR3 nucleotides read TGTGCCAGCAGCTTAGGTCCGGGAAGCTCCTACGAGCAGTACTTC.

In this sample, this clone turned up once. This chain joins TRBV5-4 and TRBJ1-2, with D perhaps TRBD1 (6 bases). Per germline, CDR1 SGHNT and CDR2 YYREEE (reference sequence). This CDR3 has 14 residues. V was clipped by 1 base and J by 3 bases, with 10 bases between them. The CDR3 spells CASSLRAGDYGYTF. CDR3 DNA: TGTGCCAGCAGCTTGCGTGCAGGGGACTATGGCTACACCTTC.